This T cell receptor (beta chain) was retrieved from a study of PD-L1 blockade in urothelial cancer. Study-level background: Median tumor clonality was around 0.093, with T cell proportion 0.097 to 0.1.

CDR1 is MDHEN, CDR2 SYDVKM, per germline. The CDR3 covers 16 residues. Trimming took 6 bases from V and 4 from J, leaving 16 bases between them. In each PCR, synthetic TCR analog templates were spiked in. Using amplified housekeeping genes, tumor DNA from FFPE samples was quantified. Repertoires were generated with immunoSEQ multiplex PCR, while TCRdb's copy carries only in-frame clones and drops some. In the table there are about 36,000 clones, roughly 38% of which are singletons. The chain employs TRBV28 and TRBJ2-6; D ambiguous. The source of this sequence is a man in his fifties or sixties with urothelial cancer. Sequencing used tumor tissue, obtained before atezolizumab (anti-PD-L1) treatment. The CDR3 loop reads CASRPDGAKGANVLTF. In DNA form, the CDR3 reads TGTGCCAGCAGGCCGGACGGTGCGAAGGGGGCCAACGTCCTGACTTTC.